This T cell receptor (beta chain) came from a study of blood T cell repertoires in COVID-19. Overall study: Collection of acute and convalescent COVID-19 samples took place in the United States, Italy and Spain. Sample material is recorded as cDNA or gDNA derived from T cells, B-cell-depleted T cells, or PBMCs.

Original methodology: Amplification of reference gene primers provided the estimated nucleated cell counts. TCRdb keeps only in-frame clones here, not all; method: immunoSEQ multiplex PCR. That table furnishes V, J and clone size, whereas the DNA furnished D and trimming. The sample shows tens of thousands of clones, around 86% of them seen only once. This CDR3 region has 15 residues. V was clipped by 4 bases and J by 2 bases; unmatched bases: 3. CDR1 MNHEY and CDR2 SVGAGI come from the germline V gene. The sample consisted of peripheral blood. This receptor was obtained from a man between 50 and 59 years old with active COVID-19. The chain carries TRBV6-5 and TRBJ2-7; 12 bases line up with TRBD1. CDR3 coding DNA: TGTGCCAGCAGTTCGGGACAGGGGGCAACCTACGAGCAGTACTTC. Translating it yields CASSSGQGATYEQYF.